The 13 T cell receptor beta chains in this list originate from one sample, sequenced in a study of siplizumab effects on memory and regulatory T cells. Sequencing used immunoSEQ multiplex PCR; TCRdb keeps in-frame clones, though not all of them. The table records under 150,000 clones, around 94% of them present only once. Source material: non-Treg CD4+ T cells sorted from blood. The receptor set was obtained from a human donor in good health.

This rearrangement joins TRBV18 to TRBJ2-1, with 9 positions matching TRBD2. Trimming cost V 3 bases and J 2 bases; bases outside gene matches: 2. The CDR3 has 15 residues. In germline, CDR1 is KGHSH, CDR2 LQKENI. CDR3: CASSPPSGAYNEQFF. The CDR3 nucleotides read TGTGCCAGCTCACCTCCTAGCGGGGCCTACAATGAGCAGTTCTTC.

This chain joins TRBV10-1 and TRBJ2-1, with a weak D call TRBD2 (5 bases). V was clipped by 3 bases and J by 11 bases, with 20 bases between them. CDR1 is WNHNN, CDR2 SYGVQD, per germline (reference sequence). This CDR3 region has 15 residues. The CDR3 DNA reads TGCGCCAGCAGTGAAGTTGCGGGCCCTGAGATTCAGCAGTTCTTC. It translates to CASSEVAGPEIQQFF.

The chain employs TRBV5-1 and TRBJ1-4; D perhaps matches TRBD1 (6 bases). The germline CDR1 and CDR2 sequences are SGHRS and YFSETQ. Trimming shortened V by 7 bases and J by 3 bases, and 16 bases separated the two germline ends. CDR3 size: 15 residues. DNA of the CDR3: TGCGCCAGCGGACCCAGGGGACGAGCTAATGAAAAACTGTTTTTT. Encoded protein: CASGPRGRANEKLFF.

In DNA, the CDR3 is TGCGCCAGCAGCCGAATTACGGGACAGGTCTCCTACGAGCAGTACTTC. Its translation is CASSRITGQVSYEQYF. The rearrangement uses TRBV4-1 and TRBJ2-7, with TRBD1 matching 8 bases. J lost 0 bases, V lost 4 bases, and 8 bases had no gene match. The germline V gene encodes CDR1 MGHRA and CDR2 YSYEKL. The CDR3 runs 16 residues.

The chain couples TRBV18 to TRBJ2-1, with a weak D call TRBD2 (5 bases). V was cut by 0 bases and J by 6 bases, with 6 bases left in between. Germline V lookup: CDR1 KGHSH, CDR2 LQKENI. The CDR3 extends over 13 amino acids. CDR3 in DNA: TGTGCCAGCTCACCACCGGGAGTCAATGAGCAGTTCTTC. It specifies CASSPPGVNEQFF.

The J gene is TRBJ1-2, the V gene TRBV19; no definite D call. This CDR3 region has 16 residues. V lost 3 bases and J 6 bases, leaving 20 bases between the germline ends. Germline V gene lookup returns CDR1 LNHDA and CDR2 SQIVND (reference sequence). The CDR3 loop is CASSIGLGRGGDGYTF. The CDR3 coding sequence is TGTGCCAGTAGTATCGGTTTGGGGAGAGGAGGTGATGGCTACACCTTC.

The chain has TRBV7-3 and TRBJ2-5; D is undetermined. The CDR3 covers 13 residues. Trimming removed 4 bases from V and 2 bases from J, with 8 bases in between. Looked up from germline, CDR1 is SGHTA and CDR2 is FQGTGA. The CDR3 coding sequence is TGTGCCAGCAGCTACAGCCGACAAGAGACCCAGTACTTC. Translation gives CASSYSRQETQYF.

Of note for this clone: An end of the junction differs from the germline gene, which may be a read error. This rearrangement joins TRBV11-1 to TRBJ2-2, with D perhaps TRBD2 (5 bases). In germline, CDR1 is SGHAT, CDR2 FQDESV (reference sequence). This CDR3 has 15 amino acids. The CDR3 DNA follows: TGTGCCAGCAGCCTAGCTTTGGCCAGCACCGGGGAGCTGTTTTTT. This sequence encodes CASSLALASTGELFF.

The V call is TRBV6-4, the J call TRBJ2-1; 7 positions agree with TRBD2. This CDR3 is 17 amino acids long. The junction had 7 bases not matched to a gene; V was cut back by 2 bases and J by 0 bases. Germline CDR1 and CDR2: MRHNA and SNTAGT. In DNA form, the CDR3 reads TGTGCCAGCAGTGACGCGCCCGGGACTACCTCCTACAATGAGCAGTTCTTC. This codes for CASSDAPGTTSYNEQFF.

The V gene is TRBV29-1, the J gene TRBJ1-3, with D possibly TRBD1 on 6 matching bases. The CDR3 spans 14 residues. V lost 2 bases, J lost 3 bases, and 11 bases lay in between. Germline V gene lookup returns CDR1 SQVTM and CDR2 ANQGSEA. In DNA, the CDR3 is TGCAGCGTTGAAACAGGGAGCGGTGGAAACACCATATATTTT. It encodes CSVETGSGGNTIYF.

The V call is TRBV10-1, the J call TRBJ2-3; tentatively, D is TRBD1 (6 bases). Germline V gene data show CDR1 as WNHNN and CDR2 as SYGVQD (reference sequence). The ends were cut back, 7 bases at V and 5 bases at J, with 19 bases in the middle. The CDR3 is 15 amino acids. CDR3 bases: TGCGCCAGCACCGAGGGACATACGAGAAAAGATACGCAGTATTTT. The encoded protein is CASTEGHTRKDTQYF.

The chain carries TRBV2 and TRBJ2-6; D perhaps matches TRBD1 (5 bases). Between the trimmed V and J ends, which lost 4 bases and 2 bases, there was a span of 12 bases. This CDR3 is built from 16 residues. Germline V gene lookup returns CDR1 SNHLY and CDR2 FYNNEI. CDR3 loop: CASSAQGYAGANVLTF. The CDR3 DNA sequence: TGTGCCAGCAGTGCGCAGGGATACGCTGGGGCCAACGTCCTGACTTTC.

In this sample, this clone turned up once. V gene TRBV27 combines with J gene TRBJ2-1; D is possibly TRBD1 (6 bases). Trimming stripped 6 bases from V and 7 bases from J, with 13 bases between. The CDR3 is 13 amino acids. CDR1 is MNHEY and CDR2 is SMNVEV in the germline V gene (reference sequence). In DNA, the CDR3 is TGTGCCAGCAGCTTACAGGGTAGGAATGAGCAGTTCTTC. Encoded protein: CASSLQGRNEQFF.